A single sample gave rise to the 3 T cell receptor beta chains below, sequenced in a study of blood T cell repertoires in COVID-19. Libraries were prepared by immunoSEQ multiplex PCR; TCRdb keeps only in-frame clonotypes and omits some of them. Among approximately 290,000 clones listed, about 90% were seen once. Specimen: peripheral blood. These receptor sequences come from a woman aged 25 to 39 with COVID-19, enrolled during active disease.

The CDR3 region is CASSLVLQSGPGYTF. The DNA of the CDR3 is TGTGCCAGCAGCTTGGTTTTGCAGTCTGGTCCGGGCTACACCTTC. The V and J genes are TRBV5-5 and TRBJ1-2; D remains unclear. The germline V gene encodes CDR1 SGHKS and CDR2 YYEKEE (reference sequence). Trimming removed 0 bases at V and 8 bases at J, with 17 bases between. CDR3 size: 15 residues.

CDR3 sequence reads: CASSTPGQGGTEAFF. The CDR3 bases are TGTGCCAGCAGCACCCCGGGACAGGGAGGGACTGAAGCTTTCTTT. The chain has TRBV4-2 and TRBJ1-1; 9 bases match TRBD1. This CDR3 contains 15 residues. The ends lost 5 bases at V and 5 bases at J; junction bases unmatched: 9. Germline V lookup: CDR1 LGHNA, CDR2 YNFKEQ.

The CDR3 DNA reads TGCGCCAGCCGCGACTACTACGAGCAGTACTTC. As protein: CASRDYYEQYF. The chain uses TRBV5-1 and TRBJ2-7, with TRBD2 as a possible D gene (5 bases). The CDR3 contains 11 residues. The V end was cut by 7 bases, the J end by 3 bases, with 8 bases between. CDR1 and CDR2 from the germline V gene are SGHRS and YFSETQ.